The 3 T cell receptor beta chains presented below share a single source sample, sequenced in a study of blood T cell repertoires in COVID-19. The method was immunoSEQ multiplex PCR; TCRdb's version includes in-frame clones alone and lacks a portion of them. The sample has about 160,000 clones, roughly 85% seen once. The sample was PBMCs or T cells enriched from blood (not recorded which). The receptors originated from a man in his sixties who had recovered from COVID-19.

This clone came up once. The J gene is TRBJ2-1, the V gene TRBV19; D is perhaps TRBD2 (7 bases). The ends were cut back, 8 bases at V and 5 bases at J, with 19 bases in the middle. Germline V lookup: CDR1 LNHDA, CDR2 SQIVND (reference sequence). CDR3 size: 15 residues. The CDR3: CASHSGASGHNEQFF. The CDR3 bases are TGTGCCAGTCACTCAGGGGCTAGCGGACACAATGAGCAGTTCTTC.

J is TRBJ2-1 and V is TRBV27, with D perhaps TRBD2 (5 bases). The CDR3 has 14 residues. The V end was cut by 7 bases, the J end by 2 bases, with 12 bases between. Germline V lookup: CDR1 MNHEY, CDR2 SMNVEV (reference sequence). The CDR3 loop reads CASMAAEPYNEQFF. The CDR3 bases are TGTGCCAGCATGGCAGCGGAACCCTACAATGAGCAGTTCTTC.

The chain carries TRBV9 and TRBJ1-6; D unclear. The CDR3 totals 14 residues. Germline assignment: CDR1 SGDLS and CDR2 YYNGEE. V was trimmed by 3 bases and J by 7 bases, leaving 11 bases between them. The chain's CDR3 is CASSAGGWNSPLHF. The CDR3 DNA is TGTGCCAGCAGCGCGGGTGGTTGGAATTCACCCCTCCACTTT.